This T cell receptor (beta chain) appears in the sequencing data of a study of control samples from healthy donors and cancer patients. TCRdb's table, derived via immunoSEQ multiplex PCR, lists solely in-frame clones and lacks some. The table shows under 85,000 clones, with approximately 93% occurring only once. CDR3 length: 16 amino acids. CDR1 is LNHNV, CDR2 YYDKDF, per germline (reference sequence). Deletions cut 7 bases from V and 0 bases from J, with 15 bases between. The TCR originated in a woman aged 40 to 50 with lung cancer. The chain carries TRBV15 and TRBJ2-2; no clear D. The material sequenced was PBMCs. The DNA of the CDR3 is TGTGCCACCACCCTCAGGCCAGCACCGAACACCGGGGAGCTGTTTTTT. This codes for CATTLRPAPNTGELFF.